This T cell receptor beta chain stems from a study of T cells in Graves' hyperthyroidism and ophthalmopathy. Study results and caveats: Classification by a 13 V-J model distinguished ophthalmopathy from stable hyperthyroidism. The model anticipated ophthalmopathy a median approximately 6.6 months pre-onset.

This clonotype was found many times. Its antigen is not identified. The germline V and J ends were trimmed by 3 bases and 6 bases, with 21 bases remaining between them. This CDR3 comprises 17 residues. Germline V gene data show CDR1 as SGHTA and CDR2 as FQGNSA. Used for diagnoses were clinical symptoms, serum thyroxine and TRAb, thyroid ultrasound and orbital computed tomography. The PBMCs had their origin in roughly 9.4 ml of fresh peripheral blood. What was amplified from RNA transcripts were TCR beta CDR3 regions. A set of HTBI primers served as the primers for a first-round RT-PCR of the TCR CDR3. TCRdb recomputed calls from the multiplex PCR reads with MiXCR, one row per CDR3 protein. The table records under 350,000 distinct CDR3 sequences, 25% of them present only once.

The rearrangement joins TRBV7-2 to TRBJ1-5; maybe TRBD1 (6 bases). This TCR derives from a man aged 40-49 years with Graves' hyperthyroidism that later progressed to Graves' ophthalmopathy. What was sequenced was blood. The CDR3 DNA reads TGTGCCAGCAGCTTTATCTGGGGGGTTGGGGGGCCTCAGCCCCAGCATTTT. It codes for CASSFIWGVGGPQPQHF.